Sequencing of this T cell receptor (beta chain) was carried out in a study of shared clonotypes between healthy human individuals. About the research overall: Donor ages ranged 18 to 49 years: two women, a few men.

Naive CD8 cells, CD45RO-negative and positively selected for CCR7, excluded terminally differentiated effector memory CD45RA+ cells. Germline loops: CDR1 MNHEY, CDR2 SMNVEV (reference sequence). V was pared by 7 bases and J by 1 base, with 13 bases between. There are 14 residues in the CDR3. As handled by the study authors: ImmunoSEQ junction-only sequences lacked quality scores, so their filtering differed. Clones were read by immunoSEQ multiplex PCR, and TCRdb kept only the in-frame ones, dropping some. That table gives V, J and clone size, and the DNA gave D and trimming. This sample has roughly 2.1 million clones, with around 93% found just once.

The TCR comes from a man aged 18 to 30 in good health. Some clones in this sample may be carry-over from other donors' samples. The chain employs TRBV27 and TRBJ1-1; TRBD1 might be the D (5 bases). Sequencing input: naive CD8+ T cells from PBMCs. The CDR3 loop reads CASTWGEGNTEAFF. CDR3 nucleotides: TGTGCCAGCACCTGGGGGGAAGGGAACACTGAAGCTTTCTTT.